Presented here are 3 T cell receptor beta chains from one specimen sequenced in a study of blood T cell repertoires in COVID-19 (dated by TCRdb to the early 2020s). The library was generated by the immunoSEQ multiplex PCR assay. TCRdb holds this immuneACCESS table with in-frame rearrangements only. Some clones are missing; in checked studies, unresolved V genes explain under half, and the rest has no known cause. This sample holds about 200,000 clones; roughly 84% were observed only once. Jointly, the top ten make up roughly a sixth of the sample. The sequencing sample was made of peripheral blood. These receptors all come from a man aged 45 to 65 with COVID-19, enrolled during active disease.

This rearrangement joins TRBV5-4 to TRBJ2-5; 14 bases are a match to TRBD2. The CDR3 spans 16 residues. Germline loops: CDR1 SGHNT, CDR2 YYREEE (reference sequence). The ends lost 4 bases at V and 4 bases at J; junction bases unmatched: 6. The CDR3 coding sequence is TGTGCCAGCAGCGCCGGACTAGCGGGGGGAGGAGAGACCCAGTACTTC. Protein sequence: CASSAGLAGGGETQYF.

The chain uses TRBV28 and TRBJ1-2; 8 positions match TRBD1. This CDR3 is built from 14 residues. The trim removed 2 bases at V and 2 bases at J, leaving 1 base unmatched. CDR1 and CDR2 (germline): MDHEN, SYDVKM. The CDR3 DNA sequence: TGTGCCAGCAGTTTACCAGGGGGCAACTATGGCTACACCTTC. This gives the protein CASSLPGGNYGYTF.

The chain has TRBV21-1 and TRBJ2-1; TRBD2 reflects the table's D call only, with no check against the DNA. TRBV21-1 counts as a pseudogene. The CDR3 spans 16 residues. The CDR3 nucleotides read TGTGCCAGCACCCCCCCGACTAGCCGGTCATACAATGAGCAGTTCTTC. The encoded protein is CASTPPTSRSYNEQFF.